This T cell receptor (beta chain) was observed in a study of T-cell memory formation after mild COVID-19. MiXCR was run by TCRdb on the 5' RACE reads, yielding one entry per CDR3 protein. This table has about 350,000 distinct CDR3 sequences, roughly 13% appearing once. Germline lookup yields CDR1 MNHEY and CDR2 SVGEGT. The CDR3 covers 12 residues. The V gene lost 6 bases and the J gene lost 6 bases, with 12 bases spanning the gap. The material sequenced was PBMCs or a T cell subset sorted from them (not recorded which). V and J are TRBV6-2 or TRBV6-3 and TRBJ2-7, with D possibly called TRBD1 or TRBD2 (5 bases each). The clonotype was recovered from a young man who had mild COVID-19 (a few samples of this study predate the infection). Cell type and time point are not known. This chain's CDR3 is CASSTTRGEQYV. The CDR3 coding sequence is TGTGCCAGCAGCACGACGAGGGGCGAGCAGTACGTC.